This T cell receptor beta chain is from a study of shared clonotypes between healthy human individuals. The CDR3 loop spans 14 amino acids. Looked up from germline, CDR1 is SGHTA and CDR2 is FQGTGA. V trimming: 8 bases; J trimming: 8 bases; junction bases outside the gene matches: 14. The assay was immunoSEQ multiplex PCR, and TCRdb's table has in-frame clones only and misses some. Of roughly 700,000 clones listed, approximately 79% are singletons. This clone has at least ten counts. The TCR originated in a woman under 40 in good health. The sample was memory CD4+ T cells sorted from blood. Subset specified: CD45RA-negative fraction. This rearrangement joins TRBV7-3 to TRBJ1-2, with 7 bases fitting TRBD1. The CDR3 sequence is CASSSQGGRGGYTF. The CDR3 DNA reads TGTGCCAGCTCCTCCCAGGGGGGGCGAGGAGGCTACACCTTC. The whole variable domain, filled in from reference TRBV7-3 and TRBJ1-2, reads GAGVSQTPSNKVTEKGKYVELRCDPISGHTALYWYRQSLGQGPEFLIYFQGTGAADDSGLPNDRFFAVRPEGSVSTLKIQRTERGDSAVYLCASSSQGGRGGYTFGSGTRLTVV.